This T cell receptor (beta chain) was documented in a study of regulatory T cells in long-lasting Graves disease. Germline V gene data show CDR1 as MRHNA and CDR2 as SNTAGT. The CDR3 runs 16 residues. With 7 bases clipped from V and 3 bases from J, the junction kept 12 bases outside the gene matches. As for time point: newly diagnosed GD, antithyroid drugs for less than 3 months. The TCR library was prepared using RNA isolated from PBMCs. CDR3 regions were amplified by Arm-PCR using iRepertoire HTBI primers to build TCR beta libraries. Using its own MiXCR run on the multiplex PCR reads, TCRdb lists one record per CDR3 protein. Among 500,000 or so distinct CDR3 sequences listed, about 16% were seen once. These sequences were also reported in another study, on T cells in Graves' hyperthyroidism and ophthalmopathy. From that report: Ophthalmopathy was separated from stable hyperthyroidism by a 13 V-J model.

The chain is built from TRBV6-4 and TRBJ2-3; 8 bases agree with TRBD2. The TCR comes from a woman aged 35 to 59 with Graves disease. The specimen comprised peripheral blood mononuclear cells (PBMCs), sampled at new diagnosis, from a patient treated with antithyroid drugs. The CDR3: CASTDRRGGVTDTQYF. The DNA of the CDR3 is TGTGCCAGCACCGACCGCCGGGGGGGCGTAACAGATACGCAGTATTTT.